The 16 T cell receptor beta chains in this list originate from one sample, sequenced in a study of CD8+ T cells in alopecia areata. Treatment described: oral pan-JAK inhibitor, 5-10 mg twice daily. As the sequencing template, cDNA was produced by extracting RNA and reverse transcribing it. TCRdb's table, derived via immunoSEQ multiplex PCR, lists solely in-frame clones and lacks some. The table records roughly 73,000 clones, approximately 28% of them present only once. The sample consisted of CD8+ T cells sorted from blood, taken at week 4, from a patient treated with tofacitinib. The receptors were gathered from a human donor with alopecia areata.

This clone showed up just a few times. The chain employs TRBV27 and TRBJ2-2; no reliable D call. The germline CDR1 and CDR2 sequences are MNHEY and SMNVEV (reference sequence). This CDR3 spans 12 amino acids. Trimming took off 8 bases at V and 5 bases at J, with 9 bases between the two ends. The CDR3 DNA sequence: TGTGCCAGCTCCCATCAAACCGGGGAGCTGTTTTTT. This encodes CASSHQTGELFF.

This clone was seen a handful of times. This chain connects TRBV11-2 to TRBJ2-7; tentative D call: TRBD1 (6 bases). The V end was cut by 7 bases, the J end by 1 base, with 11 bases between. The CDR3 runs to 13 residues. CDR1 SGHAT and CDR2 FQNNGV come from the germline V gene. The DNA for the CDR3 is TGTGCCAGCACGACCGGGACATCCTACGAGCAGTACTTC. The encoded protein is CASTTGTSYEQYF.

This rearrangement joins TRBV27 to TRBJ1-5; D may be TRBD1 (6 bases). This CDR3 region has 15 residues. V shed 7 bases and J shed 0 bases, with 13 bases lying between them. From germline, CDR1 is MNHEY and CDR2 SMNVEV (reference sequence). The CDR3 loop reads CASTKTGYSNQPQHF. The CDR3 nucleotides are TGTGCCAGCACCAAAACAGGGTATAGCAATCAGCCCCAGCATTTT.

This clone was detected a few times. The chain employs TRBV7-8 and TRBJ2-3; unclear D gene. CDR1 is SGHVS and CDR2 is FQNEAQ in the germline V gene. Trimming took 2 bases from V and 2 from J, leaving 14 bases between them. The CDR3 consists of 16 residues. This CDR3 reads CASSLSFDGYTDTQYF. Written as DNA, the CDR3 is TGTGCCAGCAGCTTATCTTTCGACGGGTACACAGATACGCAGTATTTT.

This sequence joins TRBV7-8 and TRBJ2-1, with a weak D call TRBD2 (6 bases). The CDR3 is 15 residues long. Germline CDR1 reads SGHVS; CDR2 reads FQNEAQ. V was pared by 7 bases and J by 5 bases, with 18 bases between. The CDR3 spells CASIPREGLDNEQFF. CDR3 bases: TGTGCCAGCATTCCTAGAGAGGGACTTGACAATGAGCAGTTCTTC.

The chain carries TRBV30 and TRBJ2-1; 8 bases are a match to TRBD2. The V gene's germline CDR1 is GTSNPN and CDR2 SVGIG (reference sequence). The CDR3 covers 16 residues. The junction had 12 bases not matched to a gene; V was cut back by 0 bases and J by 8 bases. CDR3 region: CAWSVTPGGPLDEQFF. CDR3 DNA sequence: TGTGCCTGGAGTGTAACGCCGGGAGGGCCTCTCGATGAGCAGTTCTTC.

The V call is TRBV7-2, the J call TRBJ2-1; D is uncertain. The germline V gene encodes CDR1 SGHTA and CDR2 FQGNSA. The CDR3 loop spans 11 amino acids. Trimming cost V 8 bases and J 4 bases, with 6 bases left between them. The CDR3 region is CASQLYNEQFF. Written as DNA, the CDR3 is TGTGCCAGCCAACTTTACAATGAGCAGTTCTTC.

The V gene is TRBV30, the J gene TRBJ1-2; maybe TRBD1 (6 bases). The ends were cut back, 3 bases at V and 7 bases at J, with 15 bases in the middle. Germline CDR1 reads GTSNPN; CDR2 reads SVGIG (reference sequence). The CDR3 extends over 13 amino acids. The CDR3 loop is CAWSLTGSIGYTF. The CDR3 nucleotides are TGTGCCTGGAGCTTGACAGGATCTATTGGCTACACCTTC.

V gene TRBV27 combines with J gene TRBJ2-7, with D perhaps matching TRBD1 (5 bases). This CDR3 contains 15 residues. Looked up from germline, CDR1 is MNHEY and CDR2 is SMNVEV (reference sequence). V lost 3 bases and J lost 2, with 14 bases in between. The CDR3: CASSLGQGTPYEQYF. As DNA, the CDR3 is TGTGCCAGCAGTTTGGGGCAGGGAACCCCCTACGAGCAGTACTTC.

This clone came up once. The CDR3 sequence: CASSPLASYYEQYF. The CDR3 DNA is TGCGCCAGCAGCCCGCTCGCCTCCTACTACGAGCAGTACTTC. The chain employs TRBV4-1 and TRBJ2-7; D is ambiguous. CDR3 size: 14 residues. Germline assignment: CDR1 MGHRA and CDR2 YSYEKL. Trimming took 4 bases from V and 3 from J, leaving 13 bases between them.

V usage is TRBV23-1 and J usage is TRBJ2-7; maybe TRBD1 (7 bases). TRBV23-1 counts as an open reading frame of uncertain function. Trimming left V 0 bases short and J 5 bases short, with 14 bases between. The CDR3 loop spans 15 amino acids. This CDR3 reads CASSQSAPRGDEQYF. The DNA of the CDR3 is TGCGCCAGCAGTCAATCAGCCCCCAGGGGGGACGAGCAGTACTTC.

This clone has only a few counts. This rearrangement joins TRBV30 to TRBJ1-2; the D is unclear. CDR3 length equals 14 residues. Trimming pared 4 bases from V and 3 bases from J, leaving 15 bases between. Germline V gives CDR1 GTSNPN, CDR2 SVGIG (reference sequence). CDR3: CAWKYGFGDYGYTF. The CDR3 DNA follows: TGTGCCTGGAAGTACGGATTTGGGGACTATGGCTACACCTTC.

The chain carries TRBV19 and TRBJ2-1; perhaps TRBD2 as D (7 bases). The V and J ends lost 7 bases and 0 bases respectively, with 22 bases between them. This CDR3 contains 18 residues. The germline CDR1 and CDR2 sequences are LNHDA and SQIVND (reference sequence). The CDR3 nucleotides are TGTGCCAGTACCCAAGGGGGGGGGAGAGAGAGCTCCTACAATGAGCAGTTCTTC. This encodes CASTQGGGRESSYNEQFF.

This clone was counted only a few times. The chain employs TRBV30 and TRBJ2-3; TRBD2 agrees at 13 bases. CDR1 and CDR2 from the germline V gene are GTSNPN and SVGIG (reference sequence). V shed 5 bases, J shed 4 bases, and the junction held 6 bases outside the gene matches. The length of the CDR3 is 15 residues. CDR3 nucleotide sequence: TGTGCCTGGGGTCCGGGACTAGCGGGATCAGATACGCAGTATTTT. Its protein is CAWGPGLAGSDTQYF.

CDR3 bases: TGTGCCGCCGGGGGACAGCCTGAAGCTTTCTTT. Its translation: CAAGGQPEAFF. The genes are TRBV19 and TRBJ1-1; TRBD1 aligns across 7 bases. In germline, CDR1 is LNHDA, CDR2 SQIVND (reference sequence). This CDR3 is 11 amino acids long. Trimming removed 11 bases from V and 6 bases from J; junction bases left unmatched: 6.

This clone was seen more than once but under ten times. The chain employs TRBV7-9 and TRBJ2-1; D may be TRBD1 or TRBD2 (6 bases each). Trimming removed 2 bases from V and 9 bases from J, with 14 bases in between. This CDR3 has 14 amino acids. Germline V lookup: CDR1 SEHNR, CDR2 FQNEAQ (reference sequence). CDR3 protein: CASSLLQGGTEQFF. As DNA, the CDR3 is TGTGCCAGCAGCTTATTACAGGGAGGAACTGAGCAGTTCTTC.